Shown below are 16 T cell receptor beta chains from a single sample sequenced in a study of blood T cell repertoires in COVID-19. Sequencing used immunoSEQ multiplex PCR; TCRdb keeps in-frame clones, though not all of them. Here the sample spans around 80,000 clones, 82% being singletons. The sample consisted of peripheral blood. The receptors were gathered from a man older than 75 with acute or convalescent COVID-19.

This sequence joins TRBV6-5 and TRBJ1-2, with a tentative D call TRBD1 (5 bases). V was trimmed by 7 bases and J by 4 bases, leaving 19 bases between them. Germline V lookup: CDR1 MNHEY, CDR2 SVGAGI. The CDR3 sequence is 15 residues long. CDR3 sequence: CASIMGGVIVYGYTF. Here the CDR3 DNA reads TGTGCCAGCATAATGGGGGGGGTCATCGTCTATGGCTACACCTTC.

The chain recombines TRBV6-5 with TRBJ2-1; D call uncertain. Trimming took 7 bases from V and 4 from J, leaving 11 bases between them. This CDR3 has 13 amino acids. Germline V gene data show CDR1 as MNHEY and CDR2 as SVGAGI. The CDR3 is CASNPGIYNEQFF. Written as DNA, the CDR3 is TGTGCCAGCAACCCAGGAATATACAATGAGCAGTTCTTC.

This clone was counted a few times. The chain carries TRBV6-1 and TRBJ2-3; 15 bases line up with TRBD2. The CDR3 covers 16 residues. The germline CDR1 and CDR2 sequences are MNHNS and SASEGT. The V and J ends lost 4 bases and 6 bases, in that order; junction bases with no gene match: 5. CDR3 amino acids: CASSAGLAGGGDTQYF. In DNA form, the CDR3 reads TGTGCCAGCAGTGCGGGACTAGCGGGGGGAGGGGATACGCAGTATTTT.

V and J are TRBV6-1 and TRBJ2-2; 10 bases are shared with TRBD2. In germline, CDR1 is MNHNS, CDR2 SASEGT. The CDR3 has 15 amino acids. V lost 5 bases and J lost 13; bases outside the gene matches: 13. DNA of the CDR3: TGTGCCAGCAGTCTAACTAGCGGGACCACCAGGGTGCTGTTTTTT. As protein: CASSLTSGTTRVLFF.

Here the CDR3 reads CASSSQYGYTF. Here the CDR3 DNA reads TGTGCCAGCAGTTCCCAGTATGGCTACACCTTC. The chain carries TRBV6-6 and TRBJ1-2; D uncertain. This CDR3 is 11 amino acids long. The germline V and J ends were trimmed by 4 bases and 5 bases, with 5 bases remaining between them. Germline lookup yields CDR1 MNHNY and CDR2 SVGAGI (reference sequence).

The chain has TRBV5-1 and TRBJ1-1, with D unclear. CDR1 is SGHRS and CDR2 is YFSETQ in the germline V gene. CDR3 length: 14 amino acids. V dropped 0 bases and J dropped 1 base, with 7 bases sitting between them. CDR3 nucleotides: TGCGCCAGCAGCTTGGGGTCCGGGAACACTGAAGCTTTCTTT. This gives the protein CASSLGSGNTEAFF. Full variable domain (rest looked up from reference TRBV5-1 and TRBJ1-1): KAGVTQTPRYLIKTRGQQVTLSCSPISGHRSVSWYQQTPGQGLQFLFEYFSETQRNKGNFPGRFSGRQFSNSRSEMNVSTLELGDSALYLCASSLGSGNTEAFFGQGTRLTVV.

This rearrangement joins TRBV19 to TRBJ1-2; 11 bases agree with TRBD1. The CDR3 loop spans 17 amino acids. The trim removed 6 bases at V and 2 bases at J, leaving 11 bases unmatched. Germline CDR1 and CDR2: LNHDA and SQIVND (reference sequence). The CDR3 DNA reads as TGTGCCAGTAGAAGTGGGACCGGGACAGGGGGAAACTATGGCTACACCTTC. The encoded protein is CASRSGTGTGGNYGYTF.

This clone was found once. The DNA of the CDR3 is TGTGCCAGTGGGACAGTCCTCTCTGGAAACACCATATATTTT. It is translated as CASGTVLSGNTIYF. The genes are TRBV19 and TRBJ1-3; TRBD1 aligns across 7 bases. The junction had 4 bases not matched to a gene; V was cut back by 8 bases and J by 0 bases. The CDR3 contains 14 residues. Germline V gene lookup returns CDR1 LNHDA and CDR2 SQIVND (reference sequence).

This clone was seen more than once but under ten times. This chain links TRBV3-1 (or the pseudogene TRBV3-2) with TRBJ2-5; D perhaps matches TRBD2 (6 bases). Germline CDR1 and CDR2: LGHDT and YNNKEL (reference sequence). The ends were cut back, 0 bases at V and 3 bases at J, with 17 bases in the middle. CDR3 length: 17 amino acids. The CDR3 here is CASSQENSGQLKETQYF. CDR3 bases: TGTGCCAGCAGCCAAGAGAATAGCGGACAATTGAAAGAGACCCAGTACTTC.

This chain connects TRBV19 to TRBJ1-4; perhaps TRBD1 as D (6 bases). V shed 7 bases and J shed 5 bases, with 14 bases lying between them. The CDR3 sequence is 14 residues long. Germline CDR1 LNHDA, CDR2 SQIVND (reference sequence). CDR3 loop: CASTFGQLNEKLFF. The CDR3 coding sequence is TGTGCCAGTACCTTCGGACAGCTGAATGAAAAACTGTTTTTT.

This chain joins TRBV28 and TRBJ1-1, with 8 positions matching TRBD1. CDR1 is MDHEN, CDR2 SYDVKM, per germline. CDR3 length: 13 amino acids. J lost 5 bases, V lost 5 bases, and 4 bases had no gene match. The CDR3 loop reads CASSTGGGTEAFF. The CDR3 DNA follows: TGTGCCAGCAGTACAGGGGGAGGAACTGAAGCTTTCTTT.

The rearrangement links TRBV15 to TRBJ1-3; 7 bases fit TRBD1. The germline V gene has CDR1 LNHNV and CDR2 YYDKDF (reference sequence). The CDR3 length is 16 residues. V lost 3 bases to trimming and J lost 0 bases; unmatched junction nucleotides: 5. The CDR3 DNA sequence: TGTGCCACCAGCAGGGGGGACAGTCTCTCTGGAAACACCATATATTTT. Encoded protein: CATSRGDSLSGNTIYF.

V gene TRBV3-1 (or the pseudogene TRBV3-2) combines with J gene TRBJ1-6; 7 bases are shared with TRBD1. The CDR3 is 15 residues long. V dropped 4 bases and J dropped 9; count of bases not matched to a gene: 9. Germline V CDR1 and CDR2: LGHDT, YNNKEL (reference sequence). The CDR3 DNA follows: TGTGCCAGCAGCCTCCTCGCGACAGGGCCTTCACCCCTCCACTTT. It encodes CASSLLATGPSPLHF.

This chain connects TRBV6-5 to TRBJ1-5; D is unclear. V shed 5 bases and J shed 6 bases, with 17 bases lying between them. The CDR3 contains 15 residues. Germline V lookup: CDR1 MNHEY, CDR2 SVGAGI. CDR3 sequence (DNA): TGTGCCAGCAGTCTTACCTTAACTTCCGGTCAGCCCCAGCATTTT. Its translation is CASSLTLTSGQPQHF.

DNA of the CDR3: TGTGCCAGCAGTCTTCAGGGGGCTAACTATGGCTACACCTTC. Encoded protein: CASSLQGANYGYTF. The gene calls are TRBV2 and TRBJ1-2; 7 bases match TRBD1. Per the germline V gene, CDR1 is SNHLY and CDR2 is FYNNEI. Trimming took 5 bases from V and 0 from J; bases not matched to a gene: 3. The CDR3 spans 14 residues. Together with reference TRBV2 and TRBJ1-2, the CDR3 gives the full variable domain: EPEVTQTPSHQVTQMGQEVILRCVPISNHLYFYWYRQILGQKVEFLVSFYNNEISEKSEIFDDQFSVERPDGSNFTLKIRSTKLEDSAMYFCASSLQGANYGYTFGSGTRLTVV.

The CDR3 sequence is CASSVGGANVLTF. DNA of the CDR3: TGTGCCAGTAGTGTCGGGGGGGCCAACGTCCTGACTTTC. The V gene is TRBV19, the J gene TRBJ2-6; D is unclear. The CDR3 totals 13 residues. Germline V CDR1 and CDR2: LNHDA, SQIVND (reference sequence). Trimming removed 5 bases from V and 4 bases from J, with 6 bases in between.